The source of this T cell receptor beta chain is a study of CD8 T cells in Susac syndrome. Overall study context: There were Susac syndrome patients who were therapy-naive at blood draw, others on corticosteroids, and others on intravenous immunoglobulin alone.

TCR beta sequencing was performed on blood CD8+ and CD4+ T cells. In Susac syndrome patients, recently defined diagnostic criteria for definite or probable disease were met. Random hexamers were used to reverse transcribe roughly 0.45 to 1 ug of RNA. TCRdb analysed the immunoSEQ multiplex PCR reads with MiXCR anew, one entry per CDR3 protein. This sample has approximately 180,000 distinct CDR3 sequences, with more than 85% found just once. The V and J ends lost 1 base and 1 base, in that order; junction bases with no gene match: 2. CDR1 is SGHRS, CDR2 YFSETQ, per germline. The CDR3 consists of 15 residues.

This TCR was recovered from a human donor with Susac syndrome. The chain carries TRBV5-1 and TRBJ2-7; TRBD1 aligns across 10 bases. Sample: CD4+ T cells from PBMCs. In DNA form, the CDR3 reads TGCGCCAGCAGCTTGCCGGGACAGGGGTCCTACGAGCAGTACTTC. This gives the protein CASSLPGQGSYEQYF.